The 10 T cell receptor beta chains in this list originate from one sample, sequenced in a study of OX40 agonist ivuxolimab in advanced cancers. Assay: immunoSEQ multiplex PCR; the TCRdb copy retains only in-frame clones and omits some. The repertoire consists of around 51,000 clones, with approximately 87% occurring once and the leading ten covering 10%. The material was CD4+ or CD8+ T cells sorted from blood, obtained in a trial of the OX40 agonist ivuxolimab. These receptors were obtained from an adult with an advanced solid tumor such as melanoma, head and neck, liver or kidney cancer.

This clone was observed a handful of times. The chain couples TRBV2 to TRBJ1-2; 8 nucleotides match TRBD1. In germline, CDR1 is SNHLY, CDR2 FYNNEI. J gave up 7 bases and V 0 bases, and 10 bases lay outside the gene matches. The CDR3 runs to 16 residues. The CDR3 nucleotides are TGTGCCAGCAGTGAAGCGCTTAGGGACAGGAGAAGTGGCTACACCTTC. This encodes CASSEALRDRRSGYTF. Drawing the rest from reference TRBV2 and TRBJ1-2, the complete variable domain is EPEVTQTPSHQVTQMGQEVILRCVPISNHLYFYWYRQILGQKVEFLVSFYNNEISEKSEIFDDQFSVERPDGSNFTLKIRSTKLEDSAMYFCASSEALRDRRSGYTFGSGTRLTVV.

The rearrangement uses TRBV9 and TRBJ2-5, with 16 nucleotides matching TRBD2. Germline V CDR1 and CDR2: SGDLS, YYNGEE. Unmatched junction bases numbered 6, after V lost 3 bases and J lost 4 bases. This CDR3 has 17 residues. In nucleotides, the CDR3 is TGTGCCAGCAGCGAAATGGGACTAGCGGGAGGGCTAGAGACCCAGTACTTC. Its translation: CASSEMGLAGGLETQYF. Using reference TRBV9 and TRBJ2-5 for the parts outside the CDR3, the full variable domain is DSGVTQTPKHLITATGQRVTLRCSPRSGDLSVYWYQQSLDQGLQFLIQYYNGEERAKGNILERFSAQQFPDLHSELNLSSLELGDSALYFCASSEMGLAGGLETQYFGPGTRLLVL.

The genes are TRBV4-3 and TRBJ1-2, with D perhaps matching TRBD1 (5 bases). V shed 0 bases and J shed 8 bases, with 16 bases lying between them. Germline lookup yields CDR1 LGHNA and CDR2 YSLEER. CDR3 size: 15 residues. CDR3 nucleotide sequence: TGCGCCAGCAGCCAAGACTCGGAGACAGTGTTAGGCTACACCTTC. Its translation: CASSQDSETVLGYTF.

J is TRBJ2-5 and V is TRBV19; no clear D. Trimming removed 6 bases from V and 4 bases from J, with 12 bases in between. This CDR3 region has 13 residues. Germline V gene sequence: CDR1 LNHDA, CDR2 SQIVND (reference sequence). The CDR3 loop reads CASSGSLRETQYF. The CDR3 bases are TGTGCCAGTAGCGGGTCCCTCCGAGAGACCCAGTACTTC.

The rearrangement uses TRBV5-5 and TRBJ1-5; 9 bases align to TRBD1. The CDR3 runs to 16 residues. The junction had 9 bases not matched to a gene; V was cut back by 4 bases and J by 4 bases. Germline CDR1 is SGHKS and CDR2 is YYEKEE (reference sequence). Here the CDR3 reads CASSTHWDRDNQPQHF. In nucleotides, the CDR3 is TGTGCCAGCAGCACTCACTGGGACAGGGATAATCAGCCCCAGCATTTT.

The chain uses TRBV5-5 and TRBJ1-1, with D maybe TRBD1 (5 bases). The CDR3 covers 14 residues. From germline, CDR1 is SGHKS and CDR2 YYEKEE (reference sequence). V dropped 3 bases and J dropped 1 base, with 10 bases sitting between them. In DNA form, the CDR3 reads TGTGCCAGCAGCTCCCGACAGACGAACACTGAAGCTTTCTTT. Its translation is CASSSRQTNTEAFF.

In its sample, this clone was seen a few times. The gene calls are TRBV9 and TRBJ1-5; no clear D gene. The germline CDR1 and CDR2 sequences are SGDLS and YYNGEE. Trimming removed 0 bases at V and 3 bases at J, with 7 bases between. The length of the CDR3 is 14 residues. Here the CDR3 reads CASSVGSANQPQHF. The CDR3, as DNA: TGTGCCAGCAGCGTAGGCTCTGCCAATCAGCCCCAGCATTTT.

The genes are TRBV7-6 and TRBJ2-7; D remains ambiguous. The CDR3 covers 13 residues. V lost 0 bases, J lost 3 bases, and 6 bases lay in between. Germline assignment: CDR1 SGHVS and CDR2 FNYEAQ. Written as DNA, the CDR3 is TGTGCCAGCAGCTTAGCCCTCGACTACGAGCAGTACTTC. Amino acids: CASSLALDYEQYF.

This clone turned up a few times. This chain joins TRBV29-1 and TRBJ2-1; TRBD1 or TRBD2 may be the D gene (5 bases each). The CDR3 loop spans 16 amino acids. CDR1 SQVTM and CDR2 ANQGSEA come from the germline V gene. Trimming removed 2 bases at V and 4 bases at J, with 18 bases between. CDR3 sequence: CSVEPRGNDGYNEQFF. In nucleotides, the CDR3 is TGCAGCGTTGAACCTCGGGGCAACGATGGGTACAATGAGCAGTTCTTC.

The CDR3 DNA follows: TGTGCCAGCTCCAGGTGGGGAGGTAGCACAGATACGCAGTATTTT. Protein: CASSRWGGSTDTQYF. This sequence joins TRBV9 and TRBJ2-3; a weak D match, TRBD2 (6 bases). The CDR3 runs to 15 residues. The V and J ends lost 7 bases and 0 bases respectively, with 15 bases between them. Germline CDR1 and CDR2: SGDLS and YYNGEE.